This T cell receptor (beta chain) comes out of a study of cytotoxic CD8 clonotypes in ibrutinib-treated CLL. General study results and limits: Once treatment began, public clonotypes, which were uncommon, contracted or stayed stable. Sampling times differed between sustained-remission and progressing patients. Clonality rose at ibrutinib response, held steady in sustained remission, and fell toward baseline at progression.

As for this clone: The antigen remains unidentified.

Germline V CDR1 and CDR2: MGHRA, YSYEKL. The CDR3 has 18 amino acids. V was clipped by 2 bases and J by 6 bases; unmatched bases: 11. With sequencing, the targeted depth ranged from 1 in 200,000 to 1 in 1 million T cells. Profiling relied on immunoSEQ multiplex PCR, and the TCRdb table lists in-frame clones only, not all of them. The sample has some 300,000 clones; just under 80% are singletons. This specimen was PBMCs, taken before ibrutinib treatment. The source is a human donor with chronic lymphocytic leukemia. The chain joins TRBV4-1 to TRBJ2-2, with 11 bases identical to TRBD2. The CDR3 sequence: CASSQSRPSGRFAGELFF. The CDR3 nucleotides are TGCGCCAGCAGCCAAAGTCGGCCTAGCGGGAGGTTCGCCGGGGAGCTGTTTTTT.